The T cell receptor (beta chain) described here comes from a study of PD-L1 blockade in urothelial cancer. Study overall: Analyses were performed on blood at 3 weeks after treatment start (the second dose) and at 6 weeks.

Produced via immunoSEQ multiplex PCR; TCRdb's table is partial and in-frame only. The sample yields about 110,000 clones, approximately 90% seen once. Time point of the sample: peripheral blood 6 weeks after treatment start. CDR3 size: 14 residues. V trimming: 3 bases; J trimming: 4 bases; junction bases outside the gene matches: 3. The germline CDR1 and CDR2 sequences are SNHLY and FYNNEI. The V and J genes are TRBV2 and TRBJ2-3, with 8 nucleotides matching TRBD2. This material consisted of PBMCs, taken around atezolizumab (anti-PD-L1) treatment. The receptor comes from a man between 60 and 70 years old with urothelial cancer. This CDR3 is CASSDIAGSDTQYF. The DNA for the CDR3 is TGTGCCAGCAGTGATATAGCGGGGTCAGATACGCAGTATTTT.